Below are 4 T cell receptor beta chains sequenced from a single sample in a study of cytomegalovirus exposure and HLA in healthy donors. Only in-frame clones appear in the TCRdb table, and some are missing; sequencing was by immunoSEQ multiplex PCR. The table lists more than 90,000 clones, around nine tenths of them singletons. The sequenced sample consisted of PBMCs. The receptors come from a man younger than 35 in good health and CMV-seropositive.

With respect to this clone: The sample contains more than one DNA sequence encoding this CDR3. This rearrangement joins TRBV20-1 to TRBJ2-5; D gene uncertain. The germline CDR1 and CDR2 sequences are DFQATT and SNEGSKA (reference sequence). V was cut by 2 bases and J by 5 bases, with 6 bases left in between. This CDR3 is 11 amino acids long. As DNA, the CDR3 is TGCAGTGCTAGAACCGGGGAGACCCAGTACTTC. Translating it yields CSARTGETQYF.

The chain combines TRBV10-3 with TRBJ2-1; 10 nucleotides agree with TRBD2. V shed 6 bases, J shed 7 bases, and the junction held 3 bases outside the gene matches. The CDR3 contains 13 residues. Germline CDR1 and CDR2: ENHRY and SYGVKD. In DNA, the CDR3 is TGTGCCATCAGGGCTAGCGGGGGTAATGAGCAGTTCTTC. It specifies CAIRASGGNEQFF.

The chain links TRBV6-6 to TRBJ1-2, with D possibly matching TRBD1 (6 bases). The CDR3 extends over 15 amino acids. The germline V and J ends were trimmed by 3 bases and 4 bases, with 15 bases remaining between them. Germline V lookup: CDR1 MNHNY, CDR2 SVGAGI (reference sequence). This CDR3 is CASSYGTKFGYGYTF. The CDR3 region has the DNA TGTGCCAGCAGTTATGGGACAAAGTTTGGCTATGGCTACACCTTC.

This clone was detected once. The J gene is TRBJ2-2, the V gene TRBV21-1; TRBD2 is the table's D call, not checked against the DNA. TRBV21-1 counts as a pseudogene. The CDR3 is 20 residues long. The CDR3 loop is CASSKALYDPGGLSTGELFF. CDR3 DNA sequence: TGTGCCAGCAGCAAAGCGCTTTACGATCCGGGGGGGCTTAGCACCGGGGAGCTGTTTTTT.